Listed below are T cell receptor beta chains from one sample, sequenced in a study of T cells in tuberculosis. Sequencing was performed with immunoSEQ multiplex PCR; in TCRdb, only in-frame clones are kept and a portion is missing. In the table there are about 45,000 clones, roughly 94% of which are singletons. Sequencing input: PBMCs. The receptors derive from a donor between 10 and 35 years old with latent tuberculosis or without tuberculosis infection. Some clones in this sample may be carry-over from other donors' samples. The CDR3 runs from the conserved cysteine through the conserved F or W. Each record gives: J gene, D gene, clone size, V gene, CDR3 DNA, CDR3 protein. D genes are given only for firm matches. Expanded clones are given a class, and other clones once, few, many or no size at all.

TRBJ2-2,NA,NA,TRBV7-9,TGTGCCAGCAGCCCTCGGGGGGCCGCGAACACCGGGGAGCTGTTTTTT,CASSPRGAANTGELFF
TRBJ2-7,TRBD1,NA,TRBV5-6,TGTGCCAGCAGCTCCCGGGACAGGCTCCCCGAGCAGTACTTC,CASSSRDRLPEQYF
TRBJ2-4,NA,NA,TRBV27,TGTGCCAGCAGCCCAATCAGGTCTAGCTTCAACATTCAGTACTTC,CASSPIRSSFNIQYF
TRBJ2-5,TRBD1,few,TRBV5-1,TGCGCCAGCAGCCAAGACCGGGACAGGGGGCGAATAACGGGAGAGACCCAGTACTTC,CASSQDRDRGRITGETQYF
TRBJ2-7,TRBD2,NA,TRBV11-3,TGTGCCAGCAGCCGGGGACTAGTCGACCGCTACGAGCAGTACTTC,CASSRGLVDRYEQYF
TRBJ1-2,NA,NA,TRBV4-3,TGCGCCAGCAGCCAAGATAGAGGCCAAGCCAGTGGCTACACCTTC,CASSQDRGQASGYTF
TRBJ1-5,NA,few,TRBV19,TGTGCCAGTAGTTCTTCCTCAGGACTGTATAGCAATCAGCCCCAGCATTTT,CASSSSSGLYSNQPQHF
TRBJ2-1,NA,NA,TRBV7-7,TGTGCCAGCAGCTTAGGTCCCCCTAGTTTGAATGAGCAGTTCTTC,CASSLGPPSLNEQFF
TRBJ2-5,TRBD1,NA,TRBV18,TGTGCCAGCTCACCTTTGTCTCCCAGGGGGGAGACCCAGTACTTC,CASSPLSPRGETQYF
TRBJ1-2,TRBD1,NA,TRBV19,TGTGCCAGTAGTATTCGGGGACAGCCTTCCTATGGCTACACCTTC,CASSIRGQPSYGYTF
TRBJ2-1,NA,NA,TRBV6-5,TGTGCCAGCAGTTACACCGGGGGGCTGTTTGGTGAGCAGTTCTTC,CASSYTGGLFGEQFF
TRBJ2-1,TRBD1,NA,TRBV4-3,TGCGCCAGCAGCCACCTCCTTTCGGGACAGGGGGGCAATGAGCAGTTCTTC,CASSHLLSGQGGNEQFF
TRBJ2-1,TRBD2,once,TRBV7-9,TGTGCCAGCAGCCCCCTCGGGGAGCGGGATATTTACAGTGAGCAGTTCTTC,CASSPLGERDIYSEQFF
TRBJ1-4,TRBD1,NA,TRBV7-9,TGTGCCAGCAGCACCGACAGGGGGCATGAAAAACTGTTTTTT,CASSTDRGHEKLFF
TRBJ2-2,NA,NA,TRBV4-3,TGCGCCAGCAGCCCCTTCGGCGGACTTAGATTTACCGGGGAGCTGTTTTTT,CASSPFGGLRFTGELFF
TRBJ1-1,TRBD1,NA,TRBV29-1,TGCAGCGCCCTCGGCGGGACAGGGGTCACTGAAGCTTTCTTT,CSALGGTGVTEAFF